A single sample is the source of the 10 T cell receptor beta chains below, sequenced in a study of blood T cell repertoires in COVID-19. Method: immunoSEQ multiplex PCR; TCRdb's copy keeps in-frame clones and lacks some. The table records about 210,000 clones, around 90% of them present only once. Sequenced sample: PBMCs or T cells enriched from blood (not recorded which). The receptors come from a young man who had recovered from COVID-19.

The V call is TRBV9, the J call TRBJ2-2; D remains ambiguous. The CDR3 length is 13 residues. Germline loops: CDR1 SGDLS, CDR2 YYNGEE. Trimming removed 3 bases from V and 5 bases from J, with 8 bases in between. CDR3 nucleotides: TGTGCCAGCAGCGGCCGGAGAACCGGGGAGCTGTTTTTT. It is translated as CASSGRRTGELFF.

The gene calls are TRBV7-9 and TRBJ2-2; D is possibly TRBD1 (6 bases). Trimming removed 2 bases at V and 1 base at J, with 11 bases between. The V gene's germline CDR1 is SEHNR and CDR2 FQNEAQ (reference sequence). This CDR3 spans 16 amino acids. CDR3 loop: CASSLRYRENTGELFF. Here the CDR3 DNA reads TGTGCCAGCAGCTTACGCTACAGGGAGAACACCGGGGAGCTGTTTTTT.

The chain employs TRBV7-8 and TRBJ1-3; D ambiguous. Germline CDR1 SGHVS, CDR2 FQNEAQ. V lost 2 bases, J lost 0 bases, and 11 bases lay in between. The CDR3 is 16 residues long. This CDR3 is CASSLSPGRSGNTIYF. CDR3 sequence (DNA): TGTGCCAGCAGCTTAAGCCCGGGTCGCTCTGGAAACACCATATATTTT.

The CDR3 DNA is TGTGCCAGCAGTGCAGGGGGGTCGAACACCGGGGAGCTGTTTTTT. Translation gives CASSAGGSNTGELFF. The rearrangement links TRBV2 to TRBJ2-2; tentative D call: TRBD1 (7 bases). This CDR3 has 15 amino acids. Looked up from germline, CDR1 is SNHLY and CDR2 is FYNNEI. The germline V and J ends were trimmed by 4 bases and 0 bases, with 9 bases remaining between them.

The CDR3 DNA reads TGTGCCAGCAGCCGCGGACAGGACAATGAGCAGTTCTTC. It translates to CASSRGQDNEQFF. This sequence joins TRBV6-2 or TRBV6-3 and TRBJ2-1, with 7 bases that match TRBD1. The CDR3 is 13 residues long. Germline values: CDR1 MNHEY, CDR2 SVGEGT. With V trimmed by 6 bases and J by 5 bases, 4 bases remained unmatched.

The V gene is TRBV11-2, the J gene TRBJ2-6; 8 bases are a match to TRBD1. Germline lookup yields CDR1 SGHAT and CDR2 FQNNGV. Trimming cost V 7 bases and J 2 bases; bases outside gene matches: 4. CDR3 length equals 15 residues. DNA for the CDR3: TGTGCCAGCACCCAACAGGGGGCTGGGGCCAACGTCCTGACTTTC. It encodes CASTQQGAGANVLTF.

The chain couples TRBV5-1 to TRBJ2-7, with 16 bases lining up with TRBD2. The V and J ends lost 5 bases and 0 bases, in that order; junction bases with no gene match: 5. The CDR3 consists of 17 residues. Germline V gene lookup returns CDR1 SGHRS and CDR2 YFSETQ. CDR3 protein: CASSLGLAGGSSYEQYF. The DNA of the CDR3 is TGCGCCAGCAGTCTGGGACTAGCGGGAGGGAGCTCCTACGAGCAGTACTTC.

The chain employs TRBV11-3 and TRBJ2-3; D might be TRBD2 (6 bases). This CDR3 comprises 14 residues. Trimming took off 5 bases at V and 4 bases at J, with 13 bases between the two ends. Germline CDR1 and CDR2: SGHNT and YENEEA. CDR3 nucleotide sequence: TGTGCCAGCAGCCACGGGGGTTCCGCAGATACGCAGTATTTT. Translation gives CASSHGGSADTQYF.

The chain employs TRBV27 and TRBJ2-7; 10 bases align to TRBD2. V shed 5 bases and J 0 bases; nucleotides not matched to a gene: 16. The germline CDR1 and CDR2 sequences are MNHEY and SMNVEV (reference sequence). The CDR3 totals 19 residues. As DNA, the CDR3 is TGTGCCAGCAGTCCTCTAGCGGGAGAGCTATACTCAAGCTCCTACGAGCAGTACTTC. It is translated as CASSPLAGELYSSSYEQYF.

The gene calls are TRBV10-2 and TRBJ2-5, with 8 bases matching TRBD2. Losses at the gene ends were 4 bases for V and 5 bases for J; bases not matched to a gene: 3. The CDR3 runs to 13 residues. Per the germline V gene, CDR1 is WSHSY and CDR2 is SAAADI. This CDR3 reads CASSAGGAETQYF. DNA of the CDR3: TGCGCCAGCAGTGCGGGGGGGGCGGAGACCCAGTACTTC.